This T cell receptor beta chain emerged from a study of T cell responses to AZD1222 COVID-19 vaccine. Whole-study findings and limits: Baseline seropositives among AZD1222 recipients totaled only six or seven. Spike-specific TCR repertoires showed rising breadth and depth after two AZD1222 doses. White British ancestry dominated among donors, who included more females, and clonal diversity was possibly underestimated. Variant regions that are unmutated are reportedly the target of nearly half of spike-specific TCRs.

This CDR3 has 17 residues. Germline V lookup: CDR1 LNHDA, CDR2 SQIVND (reference sequence). Trimming cost V 2 bases and J 8 bases; bases outside gene matches: 7. Method: immunoSEQ multiplex PCR; TCRdb's copy keeps in-frame clones and lacks some. The sample records about 140,000 clones, almost 90% being singletons. As regards this clone: Its antigen is still unknown.

The rearrangement joins TRBV19 to TRBJ2-1; 15 positions match TRBD2. This receptor was identified in an adult in good health. The sample consisted of peripheral blood, taken on day 0 of AZD1222 vaccination. The CDR3 is CASSISGTSGRRDEQFF. The CDR3, as DNA: TGTGCCAGTAGTATATCGGGGACTAGCGGGAGGCGGGATGAGCAGTTCTTC.